The 26 T cell receptor beta chains presented below share a single source sample, sequenced in a study of graft-versus-host responses after intestinal transplantation. Lymphocytes (intraepithelial and lamina propria) were released by processing the graft tissue. Only in-frame clones appear in the TCRdb table, and some are missing; sequencing was by immunoSEQ multiplex PCR. This sample has tens of thousands of clones; roughly 90% occur once, and the top ten carry about a sixth. The material was ileum tissue, obtained approximately 210 days after intestinal transplant. Receptor source: a human patient who received an intestinal transplant, so some T cells may come from the graft donor.

The V call is TRBV9, the J call TRBJ2-6; D perhaps matches TRBD2 (6 bases). Trimming stripped 3 bases from V and 0 bases from J, with 16 bases between. CDR1 and CDR2 from the germline V gene are SGDLS and YYNGEE. This CDR3 spans 18 amino acids. CDR3 DNA: TGTGCCAGCAGCGCCCCCGCAGGAGGGGCCTCTGGGGCCAACGTCCTGACTTTC. It encodes CASSAPAGGASGANVLTF.

The chain is built from TRBV5-1 and TRBJ2-3; either TRBD1 or TRBD2 may fit D (5 bases each). Germline values: CDR1 SGHRS, CDR2 YFSETQ. The CDR3 length is 14 residues. V shed 4 bases and J shed 0 bases, with 9 bases lying between them. The CDR3 spells CASSPGTSTDTQYF. CDR3 sequence (DNA): TGCGCCAGCAGCCCCGGGACCAGCACAGATACGCAGTATTTT.

V and J are TRBV27 and TRBJ2-7; D could derive from TRBD1 or TRBD2 (6 bases each). Trimming shortened V by 8 bases and J by 6 bases, and 20 bases separated the two germline ends. Germline loops: CDR1 MNHEY, CDR2 SMNVEV (reference sequence). This CDR3 contains 14 residues. The CDR3 DNA reads as TGTGCCAGCTCAAATAGGGGGGTGGCTAGCGAGCAGTACTTC. Its protein is CASSNRGVASEQYF.

In DNA, the CDR3 is TGTGCCAGCAACACAGCGGAACAAGAGACCCAGTACTTC. Its protein product is CASNTAEQETQYF. The chain employs TRBV2 and TRBJ2-5; possibly TRBD2 for D (5 bases). This CDR3 has 13 residues. V was cut by 7 bases and J by 2 bases, with 11 bases left in between. Per the germline V gene, CDR1 is SNHLY and CDR2 is FYNNEI.

The gene calls are TRBV28 and TRBJ1-5; D remains unclear. V shed 4 bases and J shed 7 bases, with 14 bases lying between them. Looked up from germline, CDR1 is MDHEN and CDR2 is SYDVKM. The CDR3 totals 14 residues. CDR3 sequence (DNA): TGTGCCAGCAGTTCGGCCCCAGGTAGCCAGCCCCAGCATTTT. Its protein is CASSSAPGSQPQHF.

The chain recombines TRBV5-1 with TRBJ1-3; no clear D gene. V dropped 0 bases and J dropped 0 bases, with 16 bases sitting between them. This CDR3 region has 18 residues. Germline lookup yields CDR1 SGHRS and CDR2 YFSETQ. The CDR3 DNA reads TGCGCCAGCAGCTTGGGGTGGGTTACACAGCACTCTGGAAACACCATATATTTT. It encodes CASSLGWVTQHSGNTIYF.

This clone is a singleton in its sample. The chain carries TRBV18 and TRBJ2-4, with TRBD1 identical over 10 bases. CDR1 and CDR2 from the germline V gene are KGHSH and LQKENI. V trimming: 5 bases; J trimming: 7 bases; junction bases outside the gene matches: 8. The CDR3 is made up of 15 amino acids. The CDR3 here is CASSSTGTGDNIQYF. The CDR3 coding sequence is TGTGCCAGCTCATCGACCGGGACAGGGGACAACATTCAGTACTTC.

The J gene is TRBJ2-5, the V gene TRBV11-3, with D perhaps matching TRBD2 (6 bases). This CDR3 has 14 amino acids. The germline V gene encodes CDR1 SGHNT and CDR2 YENEEA. Trimming cost V 5 bases and J 2 bases, with 12 bases left between them. CDR3 sequence reads: CASSTRDSQETQYF. The CDR3 bases are TGTGCCAGCAGCACCCGGGACTCACAAGAGACCCAGTACTTC. Together with reference TRBV11-3 and TRBJ2-5, the CDR3 gives the full variable domain: EAGVVQSPRYKIIEKKQPVAFWCNPISGHNTLYWYLQNLGQGPELLIRYENEEAVDDSQLPKDRFSAERLKGVDSTLKIQPAELGDSAVYLCASSTRDSQETQYFGPGTRLLVL.

The chain carries TRBV7-8 and TRBJ1-1; D remains unclear. Germline CDR1 reads SGHVS; CDR2 reads FQNEAQ. The CDR3 spans 14 residues. V dropped 5 bases and J dropped 1 base, with 11 bases sitting between them. The CDR3 here is CASSLGIQNTEAFF. In nucleotides, the CDR3 is TGTGCCAGCAGCCTCGGGATCCAGAACACTGAAGCTTTCTTT.

The chain is built from TRBV19 and TRBJ2-7; perhaps D is TRBD1 or TRBD2 (5 bases each). Trimming stripped 6 bases from V and 2 bases from J, with 14 bases between. The length of the CDR3 is 14 residues. CDR1 is LNHDA, CDR2 SQIVND, per germline (reference sequence). The CDR3 DNA is TGTGCCAGTAGCCGGTCCGGGGCGGCCTACGAGCAGTACTTC. It specifies CASSRSGAAYEQYF.

This chain links TRBV5-1 with TRBJ2-5; TRBD1 or TRBD2 may be the D gene (7 bases each). This CDR3 contains 15 residues. Germline assignment: CDR1 SGHRS and CDR2 YFSETQ. Trimming stripped 4 bases from V and 1 base from J, with 14 bases between. CDR3 in DNA: TGCGCCAGCAGCCCAGGGGGGGATCGCCAAGAGACCCAGTACTTC. It yields the protein CASSPGGDRQETQYF.

The chain joins TRBV18 to TRBJ1-2; unclear D gene. Germline lookup yields CDR1 KGHSH and CDR2 LQKENI. CDR3 length: 13 residues. Trimming removed 6 bases at V and 2 bases at J, with 10 bases between. CDR3 amino acids: CASSTNGNYGYTF. In DNA form, the CDR3 reads TGTGCCAGCTCCACCAATGGGAACTATGGCTACACCTTC.

The chain has TRBV9 and TRBJ2-1; possible D gene TRBD2, 5 bases. Germline CDR1 SGDLS, CDR2 YYNGEE. This CDR3 comprises 14 residues. V was pared by 3 bases and J by 4 bases, with 11 bases between. CDR3 protein: CASSEGLLYNEQFF. CDR3 DNA sequence: TGTGCCAGCAGCGAAGGACTTTTATACAATGAGCAGTTCTTC.

This clone is medium-sized (0.01 to 0.1%) in the sample. The CDR3 bases are TGCAGCGTCGGTACATACTCCTACGAGCAGTACTTC. It is translated as CSVGTYSYEQYF. The chain uses TRBV29-1 and TRBJ2-7; no clear D. Trimming cost V 6 bases and J 0 bases, with 9 bases left between them. Germline CDR1 and CDR2: SQVTM and ANQGSEA. This CDR3 spans 12 amino acids.

The gene calls are TRBV2 and TRBJ2-7, with TRBD2 as a possible D gene (6 bases). CDR3 length equals 14 residues. CDR1 SNHLY and CDR2 FYNNEI come from the germline V gene. Trimming cost V 6 bases and J 5 bases, with 17 bases left between them. The DNA of the CDR3 is TGTGCCAGCAGCTCACTTCCCGGAGGGAACGAGCAGTACTTC. Amino acids: CASSSLPGGNEQYF.

V is TRBV15 and J is TRBJ2-3; D perhaps matches TRBD1 (6 bases). Germline CDR1 and CDR2: LNHNV and YYDKDF (reference sequence). V was shortened by 8 bases and J by 2 bases, with 17 bases between the two germline ends. The CDR3 contains 15 residues. CDR3 DNA: TGTGCCACCTCGCAGGGGACCGGCCCCACAGATACGCAGTATTTT. As protein: CATSQGTGPTDTQYF.

The chain combines TRBV9 with TRBJ2-4; no firm D call. The CDR3 loop spans 16 amino acids. V was trimmed by 4 bases and J by 1 base, leaving 15 bases between them. Per the germline V gene, CDR1 is SGDLS and CDR2 is YYNGEE. CDR3 loop: CASSLHSGLAKNIQYF. The CDR3 DNA sequence: TGTGCCAGCAGCCTTCACTCGGGCTTGGCCAAAAACATTCAGTACTTC.

V is TRBV27 and J is TRBJ1-5, with 7 bases matching TRBD1. Germline V lookup: CDR1 MNHEY, CDR2 SMNVEV (reference sequence). V lost 8 bases and J lost 3; bases outside the gene matches: 7. The CDR3 has 14 amino acids. CDR3 nucleotides: TGTGCCAGCGCGATACAGGGGATCAATCAGCCCCAGCATTTT. Translation: CASAIQGINQPQHF.

The chain uses TRBV28 and TRBJ2-3, with 11 bases fitting TRBD1. After removal of 6 bases from V and 3 bases from J, the junction contained 2 bases not matched to a gene. There are 14 residues in the CDR3. Per the germline V gene, CDR1 is MDHEN and CDR2 is SYDVKM. The chain's CDR3 is CASRDRGHTDTQYF. Written as DNA, the CDR3 is TGTGCCAGCAGGGACAGGGGGCATACAGATACGCAGTATTTT.

This chain connects TRBV14 to TRBJ2-7, with a possible D match to TRBD1 (6 bases). This CDR3 comprises 13 residues. Germline assignment: CDR1 SGHDN and CDR2 FVKESK. V dropped 4 bases and J dropped 1 base, with 8 bases sitting between them. The CDR3 sequence is CASSPGQSYEQYF. CDR3 sequence (DNA): TGTGCCAGCAGCCCTGGACAGTCCTACGAGCAGTACTTC.

This clone was recorded only once. The rearrangement links TRBV5-4 to TRBJ2-5, with unresolved D. Germline CDR1 and CDR2: SGHNT and YYREEE (reference sequence). Trimming left V 4 bases short and J 2 bases short, with 15 bases between. This CDR3 has 15 amino acids. CDR3 sequence: CASSRAPGRQETQYF. CDR3 coding DNA: TGTGCCAGCAGCCGGGCTCCGGGCCGACAAGAGACCCAGTACTTC.

This clone was recorded only once. V usage is TRBV11-2 and J usage is TRBJ2-5, with TRBD2 as a possible D gene (6 bases). The CDR3 covers 14 residues. The V end was cut by 2 bases, the J end by 5 bases, with 12 bases between. Per the germline V gene, CDR1 is SGHAT and CDR2 is FQNNGV. CDR3 region: CASSLLSGVETQYF. The CDR3 bases are TGTGCCAGCAGCTTATTATCGGGAGTGGAGACCCAGTACTTC.

Regarding this clone: The same CDR3 is also encoded by other DNA sequences in this sample. This sequence joins TRBV4-2 and TRBJ2-7; 9 bases are shared with TRBD2. Germline loops: CDR1 LGHNA, CDR2 YNFKEQ. V lost 0 bases and J lost 4; bases outside the gene matches: 4. CDR3 length equals 15 residues. CDR3 loop: CASSQDETSGYEQYF. The CDR3 DNA is TGTGCCAGCAGCCAAGATGAAACTAGCGGGTACGAGCAGTACTTC.

The V and J genes are TRBV4-2 and TRBJ1-1; 10 bases agree with TRBD1. The CDR3 is made up of 15 amino acids. V lost 3 bases and J lost 3; bases outside the gene matches: 4. Germline V lookup: CDR1 LGHNA, CDR2 YNFKEQ. CDR3 protein: CASSHWDRGHTEAFF. DNA for the CDR3: TGTGCCAGCAGCCATTGGGACAGGGGCCACACTGAAGCTTTCTTT.

This clone was counted between two and nine times. The chain couples TRBV28 to TRBJ1-1; D remains unclear. The CDR3 extends over 13 amino acids. Trimming shortened V by 3 bases and J by 1 base, and 6 bases separated the two germline ends. Germline CDR1 and CDR2: MDHEN and SYDVKM. The chain's CDR3 is CASSFSTNTEAFF. The CDR3 DNA reads as TGTGCCAGCAGTTTTTCGACGAACACTGAAGCTTTCTTT.

The rearrangement joins TRBV27 to TRBJ2-7; TRBD1 is a possible D gene (5 bases). Trimming took off 6 bases at V and 3 bases at J, with 12 bases between the two ends. The CDR3 has 13 amino acids. Germline V lookup: CDR1 MNHEY, CDR2 SMNVEV (reference sequence). CDR3 loop: CASRGRAGYEQYF. In DNA form, the CDR3 reads TGTGCCAGCAGGGGCAGGGCTGGCTACGAGCAGTACTTC.